This T cell receptor (beta chain) came from a study of tumor-infiltrating lymphocytes in primary liver carcinoma (dated 2017 in TCRdb). The study in broad terms: Between November 2015 and 2016, five patients in China with histopathologically diagnosed primary liver carcinoma had surgical resection. Of the five patients (three men and two women, aged 30 to 69 years), four had hepatocellular carcinoma and one had combined HCC and intrahepatic cholangiocarcinoma. Tumors of the five patients were stage T1-T3 N0M0 with maximum diameters of about 4.2 to 10 cm. Roughly 3.5 to 8 million productive TCRbeta reads were obtained per sample, and no significant difference in read depth was found between tissue types. The study combined TCRbeta repertoire sequencing, expression microarrays and whole-exome sequencing across five regions of each liver tumor, with adjacent normal tissue and blood. A total of roughly 35 specimens from 5 patients, comprising some 25 tumor regions, 5 adjacent noncancerous liver tissues and 5 peripheral blood samples, were covered by TCRbeta repertoire sequencing. Technical replicate repertoires showed high reproducibility, with mean shared-clone rates around 0.9 and correlation coefficients above 0.95. Beyond this particular receptor, the publication reports: Repertoire overlap was higher between tumor regions (mean roughly 35%) than tumor-adjacent (around 17%) or tumor-blood (14%) pairs, consistent with antigen-driven expansion. Since the samples were bulk and unsorted, there was no way to compare CD4+ and CD8+ T cell repertoires. Because only the TCR beta chain was sequenced and unpaired alpha chains were not captured, true repertoire diversity is likely underestimated. Only 4 or 5 patients were included in the study, and the authors note that the findings should be validated in a larger study. The top 250 clones made up a significantly larger repertoire fraction in tumors than in blood (p = 0.039).

Counted from cysteine to phenylalanine, this CDR3 has 13 amino acids. Only the CDR3 DNA stays, 39 bases, in frame from base 1. According to the germline V gene, CDR1 reads ENHRY and CDR2 reads SYGVKD. With respect to this clonotype: It lacks a known antigen. A much larger clone is a single base away; this may be a read error.

A constant-region primer and ProtoScript II reverse transcriptase were used to reverse-transcribe TCRbeta-specific cDNA from around 480 ng total RNA. Three nested multiplex PCR rounds, following a slightly modified ARM-PCR procedure, were used to build the TCRbeta libraries. Each of the first two PCR rounds ran for 9 to 11 cycles using multiplex TRBV1-TRBV30 forward primers together with a Cbeta reverse primer. A final 25-cycle PCR with Deep VentR polymerase added sample barcodes and Illumina adapters. Before sequencing, amplicons between 200 and 500 bp were purified from gel using a QIAquick gel extraction kit. An Illumina HiSeq 2500 was used to sequence the TCRbeta amplicons, generating 250-bp paired-end reads. The paper's data handling went like this. Reads were quality-trimmed with Trimmomatic v0.33, and paired reads were merged with FLASH v1.2.11 to recover full CDR3 sequences. V, D and J germline segments were assigned to the rearranged TCRbeta sequences using MiGEC v1.2.1b. Clonotype statistics and Shannon-Wiener diversity indices were computed with VDJtools v1.0.0. To reduce sampling bias, subsequent analyses other than the diversity analysis used only the 250 most abundant clonotypes in each sample. The public sequencing data were trimmed at Q25 with fastp and processed into clonotypes with MiXCR by TCRdb, which kept only in-frame beta chains. When rows share a CDR3 protein, they turn into one entry using the most common DNA and genes. It is TCRdb's table, rather than the study itself, that gives the V and J calls and clone size. The sample records about 310,000 distinct CDR3 sequences, roughly 60% of which are singletons. Jointly, the top ten make up approximately 9% of the sample.

RNA from unsorted whole blood was extracted with TRIzol reagent, and germline DNA was obtained with the DNeasy Blood & Tissue kit. At the time of sampling, the patients were treatment-naive and had chronic HBV infection. Before surgery, about 4 milliliters of peripheral blood were collected into K2EDTA tubes. Material for sequencing was peripheral blood. The chain is assembled from TRBV10-3 and TRBJ2-7, with the D gene too uncertain to name. This clonotype was sampled from a man between 35 and 55 years old with primary liver carcinoma and hepatitis B virus infection. The nucleotide sequence is TGTGCCATCAGTGAGGTACAGATATACGGGCAGTACTTC. Its protein reads: CAISEVQIYGQYF.